This T cell receptor (beta chain) was sequenced during a study of immune evolution from preneoplasia to lung adenocarcinoma. Study information: HLA loss of heterozygosity: around 6.5% AIS, about 15% MIA, around 35% ADC, none AAH.

Findings and caveats of the study: Top clone frequencies peaked in normal lung, apparently declining through invasive adenocarcinoma.

Patients had resection in Japan or China between about 2013 and 2017. Trimming left V 4 bases short and J 7 bases short, with 17 bases between. Germline values: CDR1 MRHNA, CDR2 SNTAGT. The CDR3 length is 15 residues. With regard to this clone: As yet, its antigen is unknown.

The data were produced by immunoSEQ multiplex PCR, yet TCRdb's version contains in-frame clones alone and is incomplete. This table has around 10,000 clones, roughly 80% appearing once. The receptor was derived from an older donor with lung adenocarcinoma. The sample comprised FFPE minimally invasive lung adenocarcinoma tissue. This sequence joins TRBV6-4 and TRBJ2-1; tentatively, D is TRBD2 (7 bases). The chain's CDR3 is CASSVRGGGNNEQFF. Written as DNA, the CDR3 is TGTGCCAGCAGTGTAAGGGGGGGCGGAAATAATGAGCAGTTCTTC.